This TCR beta chain was profiled in a study of radiation and T cells in renal cell carcinoma. Comment on this clone: The antigen remains unidentified.

Clones were sequenced by immunoSEQ multiplex PCR, and TCRdb holds only the in-frame ones, with some missing. Counted here are roughly 120,000 clones, roughly four fifths occurring once; the ten biggest clones make up 1.5% to 2%. Time point reported: blood 2 weeks post-SBRT. Indicated treatment: 15 Gy SBRT to primary tumor, nephrectomy 4 weeks later. Germline V gene lookup returns CDR1 MDHEN and CDR2 SYDVKM. The CDR3 sequence is 13 residues long. With 6 bases removed from V and 3 bases from J, the gap between germline ends came to 12 bases. General study points: In blood, top tumor clones expanded by 2 weeks, shrinking by 4.

This specimen was blood, taken from a patient whose treatment included radiotherapy and nephrectomy. The receptor was isolated from a woman aged 60-70 years with renal cell carcinoma. The gene calls are TRBV28 and TRBJ2-7, with a weak D call TRBD1 (5 bases). This chain's CDR3 is CASRPRGSYEQYF. CDR3 nucleotides: TGTGCCAGCAGGCCTAGGGGCAGCTACGAGCAGTACTTC. Drawing the rest from reference TRBV28 and TRBJ2-7, the complete variable domain is DVKVTQSSRYLVKRTGEKVFLECVQDMDHENMFWYRQDPGLGLRLIYFSYDVKMKEKGDIPEGYSVSREKKERFSLILESASTNQTSMYLCASRPRGSYEQYFGPGTRLTVT.